This T cell receptor beta chain came from a study of T cell repertoires in cytomegalovirus infection. Across the whole study: Public signatures in TCR beta pointed to CMV infection and matching HLA type.

TCRdb called the reads again in MiXCR, with one record for every CDR3 protein. This table has approximately 500,000 distinct CDR3 sequences, more than 30% appearing once. With regard to this clonotype: Its cognate antigen is unknown.

The sequenced sample was cultured PBMCs, obtained from culture after CMV antigen stimulation. This sequence was found in a human donor in good health (CMV status not recorded). Some clones in this sample may be carry-over from other donors' samples.

In nucleotides, the CDR3 is TGTGCCAGCAGCCAAGGTTGGATTTACAATGAGCAGTTCTTC. It encodes CASSQGWIYNEQFF. This chain uses TRBV14 with TRBJ2-1; the D is unclear. The V and J ends lost 1 base and 4 bases respectively, with 8 bases between them. CDR3 size: 14 residues. Germline CDR1 is SGHDN and CDR2 is FVKESK.